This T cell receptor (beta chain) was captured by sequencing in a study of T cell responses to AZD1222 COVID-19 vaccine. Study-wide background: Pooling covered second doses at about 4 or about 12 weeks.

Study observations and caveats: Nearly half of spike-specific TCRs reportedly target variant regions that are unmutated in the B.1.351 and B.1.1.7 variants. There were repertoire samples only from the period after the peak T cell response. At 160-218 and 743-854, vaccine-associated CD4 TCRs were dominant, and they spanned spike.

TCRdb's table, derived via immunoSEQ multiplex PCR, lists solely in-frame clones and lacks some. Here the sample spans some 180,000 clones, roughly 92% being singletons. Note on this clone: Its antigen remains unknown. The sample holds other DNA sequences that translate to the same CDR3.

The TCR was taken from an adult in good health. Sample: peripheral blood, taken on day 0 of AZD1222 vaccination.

The CDR3 reads CATSVSNTGELFF. CDR3 in DNA: TGTGCCACCAGTGTCAGCAACACCGGGGAGCTGTTTTTT. The chain joins TRBV24-1 to TRBJ2-2; D gene unclear. The ends were cut back, 5 bases at V and 2 bases at J, with 5 bases in the middle. The CDR3 length is 13 residues. CDR1 KGHDR and CDR2 SFDVKD come from the germline V gene.